This section outlines one TCR beta chain sequence together with its context. This sample was taken from a study of long-term antiretroviral therapy in people with HIV. Per donor, a minimum of one pre-ART and a minimum of two post-ART PBMC samples were available. The CDR3 extends over 15 amino acids. Germline V lookup: CDR1 GTSNPN, CDR2 SVGIG (reference sequence). Deletions cut 1 base from V and 4 bases from J, with 16 bases between. Researchers ran immunoSEQ v3.0 at survey level. The data were produced by immunoSEQ multiplex PCR, yet TCRdb's version contains in-frame clones alone and is incomplete. Of approximately 20,000 clones listed, about 80% are singletons.

The chain recombines TRBV30 with TRBJ2-5; TRBD1 might be the D (6 bases). The sequence was obtained from a woman aged 40 to 50 with HIV. Sequencing used unsorted PBMCs, obtained 0.2 years after starting antiretroviral therapy. DNA of the CDR3: TGTGCCTGGAGTGGTCGAGGGGGAAAGGGAGAGACCCAGTACTTC. Translated: CAWSGRGGKGETQYF.